This T cell receptor beta chain was obtained from a study of blood T cell repertoires in COVID-19. Study details: PBMCs, B-cell-depleted T cells, or T cells provided the cDNA or gDNA that made up the material.

Looked up from germline, CDR1 is SGHTS and CDR2 is YDEGEE. The length of the CDR3 is 10 residues. V gave up 7 bases and J gave up 10 bases, with 8 bases separating them. As processed by the authors: Reference gene primer amplification gave nucleated cell count estimates. Method: immunoSEQ multiplex PCR; TCRdb's copy keeps in-frame clones and lacks some. D and trimming come from the DNA, and the V and J calls and clone size come from that table. The sample consists of about 100,000 clones, approximately 89% of them appearing once. This receptor was obtained from a man aged 50-60 years with active COVID-19. This chain connects TRBV5-8 to TRBJ2-2; tentatively, D is TRBD2 (5 bases). Input material: peripheral blood. CDR3 in amino acids: CASERQELFF. The CDR3 DNA sequence: TGTGCCAGCGAGCGGCAGGAGCTGTTTTTT.